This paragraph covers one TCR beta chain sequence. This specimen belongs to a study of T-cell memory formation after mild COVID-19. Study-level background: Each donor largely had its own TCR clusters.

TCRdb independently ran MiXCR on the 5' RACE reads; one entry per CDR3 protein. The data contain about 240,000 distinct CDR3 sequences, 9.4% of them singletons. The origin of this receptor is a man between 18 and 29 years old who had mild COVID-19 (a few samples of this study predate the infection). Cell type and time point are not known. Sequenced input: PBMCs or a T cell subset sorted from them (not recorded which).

CDR3 region: CSAQSPEGGPGAFF. The DNA of the CDR3 is TGCAGTGCTCAATCCCCCGAGGGGGGCCCGGGAGCTTTCTTT. The chain couples TRBV20-1 to TRBJ1-1; maybe TRBD1 (6 bases). The length of the CDR3 is 14 residues. Per germline, CDR1 DFQATT and CDR2 SNEGSKA (reference sequence). V lost 5 bases to trimming and J lost 10 bases, with 23 bases between them.